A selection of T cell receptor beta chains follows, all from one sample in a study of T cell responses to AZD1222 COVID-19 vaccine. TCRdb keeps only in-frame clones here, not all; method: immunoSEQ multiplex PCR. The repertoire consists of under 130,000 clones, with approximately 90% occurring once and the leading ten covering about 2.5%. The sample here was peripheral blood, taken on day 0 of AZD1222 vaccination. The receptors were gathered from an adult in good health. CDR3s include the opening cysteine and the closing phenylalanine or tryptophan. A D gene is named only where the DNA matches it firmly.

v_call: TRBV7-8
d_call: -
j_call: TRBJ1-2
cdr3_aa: CASSLDSSSVGGYTF
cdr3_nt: TGTGCCAGCAGCCTCGACTCTTCGTCTGTTGGGGGCTACACCTTC

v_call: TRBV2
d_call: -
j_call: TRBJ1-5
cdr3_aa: CASREQVWQPQHF
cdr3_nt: TGTGCCAGCAGGGAACAGGTTTGGCAGCCCCAGCATTTT

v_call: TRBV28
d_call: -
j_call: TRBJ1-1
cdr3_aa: CASSLDSYAMNTEAFF
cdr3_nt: TGTGCCAGCAGTCTCGACAGTTACGCCATGAACACTGAAGCTTTCTTT

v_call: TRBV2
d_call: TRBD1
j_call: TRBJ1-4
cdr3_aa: CASTGQGGEKLFF
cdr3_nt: TGTGCCAGCACCGGACAGGGTGGGGAAAAACTGTTTTTT

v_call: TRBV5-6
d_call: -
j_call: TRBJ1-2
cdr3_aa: CASSLEGENNYGYTF
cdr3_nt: TGTGCCAGCAGCTTGGAGGGGGAGAATAACTATGGCTACACCTTC

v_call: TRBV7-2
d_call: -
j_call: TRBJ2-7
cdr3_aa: CASSLGPEREQYF
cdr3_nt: TGTGCCAGCAGCTTGGGCCCCGAAAGGGAGCAGTACTTC

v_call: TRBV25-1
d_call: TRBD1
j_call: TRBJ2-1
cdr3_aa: CASSDGWDRSRGEQFF
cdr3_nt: TGTGCCAGCAGTGACGGGTGGGACAGGTCCCGAGGTGAGCAGTTCTTC

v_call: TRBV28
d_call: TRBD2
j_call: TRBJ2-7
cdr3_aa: CASSLYHGTSVGEQYF
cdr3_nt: TGTGCCAGCAGTTTATACCACGGGACTAGCGTTGGCGAGCAGTACTTC

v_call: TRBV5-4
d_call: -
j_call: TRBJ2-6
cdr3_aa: CASSLINSDSGANVLTF
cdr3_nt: TGTGCCAGCAGCTTGATAAACAGCGACTCTGGGGCCAACGTCCTGACTTTC

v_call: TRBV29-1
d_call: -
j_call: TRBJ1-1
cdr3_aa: CSVISGMNTEAFF
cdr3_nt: TGCAGCGTTATCAGTGGAATGAACACTGAAGCTTTCTTT

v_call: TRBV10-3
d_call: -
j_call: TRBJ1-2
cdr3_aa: CAISEQSARGSYGYTF
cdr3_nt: TGTGCCATCAGTGAGCAGTCGGCGCGGGGGAGTTATGGCTACACCTTC